The 10 T cell receptor beta chains in this list originate from one sample, sequenced in a study of blood T cell repertoires in COVID-19. TCRdb keeps only in-frame clones here, not all; method: immunoSEQ multiplex PCR. The repertoire holds more than 300,000 clones, with approximately 87% as singletons. Sequencing was performed on peripheral blood. The source of these receptors is a woman under 40 with COVID-19, enrolled during active disease.

The V call is TRBV7-9, the J call TRBJ1-1; 8 bases match TRBD1. The CDR3 has 14 amino acids. The germline V gene has CDR1 SEHNR and CDR2 FQNEAQ (reference sequence). V gave up 5 bases and J gave up 1 base; unmatched junction bases: 3. The CDR3 region has the DNA TGTGCCAGCAGCCCGGGACAGGAGAACACTGAAGCTTTCTTT. Its protein is CASSPGQENTEAFF.

This clone was detected only a few times. The chain uses TRBV6-2 or TRBV6-3 and TRBJ1-3; 8 bases match TRBD1. Germline CDR1 MNHEY, CDR2 SVGEGT. This CDR3 has 16 amino acids. Germline trimming cut 4 bases from V and 4 bases from J; bases unmatched to any gene: 9. The CDR3: CASSSQDRVIGNTIYF. In DNA form, the CDR3 reads TGTGCCAGCAGTTCGCAGGACAGGGTGATCGGAAACACCATATATTTT.

This chain links TRBV7-3 with TRBJ2-1; a possible D gene is TRBD2 (5 bases). Germline CDR1 reads SGHTA; CDR2 reads FQGTGA. CDR3 length: 12 amino acids. Trimming took off 6 bases at V and 9 bases at J, with 12 bases between the two ends. CDR3 protein: CASRLGSGEQFF. The CDR3 coding sequence is TGTGCCAGCAGACTAGGGTCGGGTGAGCAGTTCTTC.

V gene TRBV5-1 combines with J gene TRBJ2-5; no reliable D call. The CDR3 contains 13 residues. V dropped 1 base and J dropped 4 bases, with 8 bases sitting between them. Germline V gene sequence: CDR1 SGHRS, CDR2 YFSETQ. In DNA form, the CDR3 reads TGCGCCAGCAGCTTGCAGCGAAGAGAGACCCAGTACTTC. Residues: CASSLQRRETQYF. The whole variable domain, filled in from reference TRBV5-1 and TRBJ2-5, reads KAGVTQTPRYLIKTRGQQVTLSCSPISGHRSVSWYQQTPGQGLQFLFEYFSETQRNKGNFPGRFSGRQFSNSRSEMNVSTLELGDSALYLCASSLQRRETQYFGPGTRLLVL.

This sequence joins TRBV30 and TRBJ1-1, with D unclear. V was trimmed by 3 bases and J by 5 bases, leaving 13 bases between them. This CDR3 region has 13 residues. Germline CDR1 GTSNPN, CDR2 SVGIG (reference sequence). The DNA for the CDR3 is TGTGCCTGGAGGATCAAGGGAGGGACTGAAGCTTTCTTT. Translation: CAWRIKGGTEAFF. Full variable domain (missing parts from reference TRBV30 and TRBJ1-1): SQTIHQWPATLVQPVGSPLSLECTVEGTSNPNLYWYRQAAGRGLQLLFYSVGIGQISSEVPQNLSASRPQDRQFILSSKKLLLSDSGFYLCAWRIKGGTEAFFGQGTRLTVV.

The rearrangement joins TRBV2 to TRBJ2-5; no definite D call. Deletions cut 3 bases from V and 5 bases from J, with 10 bases between. Per germline, CDR1 SNHLY and CDR2 FYNNEI. This CDR3 contains 13 residues. In DNA form, the CDR3 reads TGTGCCAGCAGTGATACCCTGGGCGAGACCCAGTACTTC. Protein sequence: CASSDTLGETQYF.

This rearrangement joins TRBV7-2 to TRBJ2-3, with a possible D match to TRBD2 (5 bases). Germline V gene lookup returns CDR1 SGHTA and CDR2 FQGNSA. With 3 bases removed from V and 1 base from J, the gap between germline ends came to 11 bases. The CDR3 covers 15 residues. CDR3 sequence reads: CASSLYMRGTDTQYF. DNA of the CDR3: TGTGCCAGCAGCTTGTATATGCGGGGCACAGATACGCAGTATTTT. The full variable domain, its missing parts supplied by reference TRBV7-2 and TRBJ2-3, is GAGVSQSPSNKVTEKGKDVELRCDPISGHTALYWYRQSLGQGLEFLIYFQGNSAPDKSGLPSDRFSAERTGGSVSTLTIQRTQQEDSAVYLCASSLYMRGTDTQYFGPGTRLTVL.

This chain joins TRBV5-6 and TRBJ1-3; TRBD1 is a possible D gene (6 bases). The CDR3 is made up of 12 amino acids. Deletions cut 9 bases from V and 4 bases from J, with 11 bases between. The V gene's germline CDR1 is SGHDT and CDR2 YYEEEE. This CDR3 is CATKRGGNTIYF. In DNA form, the CDR3 reads TGTGCCACCAAGAGGGGGGGAAACACCATATATTTT.

V usage is TRBV10-1 and J usage is TRBJ1-1; unclear D gene. This CDR3 comprises 13 residues. The ends were cut back, 6 bases at V and 4 bases at J, with 12 bases in the middle. CDR1 is WNHNN and CDR2 is SYGVQD in the germline V gene (reference sequence). The CDR3 loop is CASSGIVGTEAFF. CDR3 coding DNA: TGCGCCAGCAGCGGGATTGTGGGCACTGAAGCTTTCTTT.

The chain carries TRBV3-1 (or the pseudogene TRBV3-2) and TRBJ2-7; maybe TRBD1 (6 bases). V gave up 4 bases and J gave up 0 bases, with 13 bases separating them. The germline V gene has CDR1 LGHDT and CDR2 YNNKEL (reference sequence). This CDR3 is built from 15 residues. CDR3 protein: CASSPRQVSSYEQYF. The CDR3 DNA reads TGTGCCAGCAGCCCAAGACAGGTTTCCTCCTACGAGCAGTACTTC.